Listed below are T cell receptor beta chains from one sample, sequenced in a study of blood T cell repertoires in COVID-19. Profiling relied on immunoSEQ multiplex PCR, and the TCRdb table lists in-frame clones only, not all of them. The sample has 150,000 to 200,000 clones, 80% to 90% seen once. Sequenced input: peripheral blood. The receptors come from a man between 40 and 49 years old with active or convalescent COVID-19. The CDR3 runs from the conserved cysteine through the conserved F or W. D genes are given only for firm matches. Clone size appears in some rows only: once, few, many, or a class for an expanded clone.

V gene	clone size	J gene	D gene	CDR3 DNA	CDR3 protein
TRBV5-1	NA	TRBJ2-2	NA	TGCGCCAGCACCGTCAATCGGGGACTCACCGGGGAGCTGTTTTTT	CASTVNRGLTGELFF
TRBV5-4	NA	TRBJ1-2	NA	TGTGCCAGCACCCTTAGTAGGGGCTATGGCTACACCTTC	CASTLSRGYGYTF
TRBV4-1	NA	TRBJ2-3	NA	TGCGCCAGCAGCCAAGGTCGGGTAGGCACAGATACGCAGTATTTT	CASSQGRVGTDTQYF
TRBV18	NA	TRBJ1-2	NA	TGTGCCAGCTCACCAGTTACTAACTATGGCTACACCTTC	CASSPVTNYGYTF
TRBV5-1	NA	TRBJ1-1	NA	TGCGCCAGCAGCTTAGACATCACTGAAGCTTTCTTT	CASSLDITEAFF
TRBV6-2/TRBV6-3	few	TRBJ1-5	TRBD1	TGTGCCAGCAGCCTACAGGGGAGTTATCAGCCCCAGCATTTT	CASSLQGSYQPQHF
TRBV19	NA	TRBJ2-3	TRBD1	TGTGCCAGTACCGTGAGGGGGACAGGTGAAGATACGCAGTATTTT	CASTVRGTGEDTQYF
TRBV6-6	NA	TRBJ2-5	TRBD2	TGTGCCAGCAGTCCCGGACTAGCGGGGACCCTCATGGGGACCCAGTACTTC	CASSPGLAGTLMGTQYF
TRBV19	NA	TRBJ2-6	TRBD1	TGTGCCAGTAGCGGGACAGGGGGCTCTGGGGCCAACGTCCTGACTTTC	CASSGTGGSGANVLTF
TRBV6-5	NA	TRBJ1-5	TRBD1	TGTGCCAGCATCCTGGACAGGGACGGCCAGCCCCAGCATTTT	CASILDRDGQPQHF
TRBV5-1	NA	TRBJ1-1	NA	TGCGCCAGCAGCTGGCCGAGGCCCGGGAGGGGAATGGACACTGAAGCTTTCTTT	CASSWPRPGRGMDTEAFF
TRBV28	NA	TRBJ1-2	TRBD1	TGTGCCAGCTTCGGACAGGGTGGCTATGGCTACACCTTC	CASFGQGGYGYTF
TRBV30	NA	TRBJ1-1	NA	TGTGCCTGGAGCGAAGGACTACAGTTTGAAGCTTTCTTT	CAWSEGLQFEAFF
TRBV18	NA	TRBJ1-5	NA	TGTGCCAGCTCAAATCGTGGCAGGGCACAGCCCCAGCATTTT	CASSNRGRAQPQHF
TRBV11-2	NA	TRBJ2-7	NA	TGTGCCAGCAGCTTAGTCTTCAGGGCCTACGAGCAGTACTTC	CASSLVFRAYEQYF